Listed below are T cell receptor beta chains from one sample, sequenced in a study of OX40 agonist ivuxolimab in advanced cancers. Clones were sequenced by immunoSEQ multiplex PCR, and TCRdb holds only the in-frame ones, with some missing. The data hold 35,000 to 40,000 clones, with around 82% observed a single time. The sample was CD4+ or CD8+ T cells sorted from blood, taken in a trial of the OX40 agonist ivuxolimab. The source is an adult with an advanced solid tumor such as melanoma, head and neck, liver or kidney cancer. Each CDR3 is given with its conserved first and last residue. The D gene is left open where the match is weak. Expanded clones get a size class; other rows say once, few or many, or leave the size out.

>TRBV7-2|TRBD2|TRBJ2-3|.
TGTGCCAGCAGCTTAAGGGTAGCGGGGGCCACAGATACGCAGTATTTT
CASSLRVAGATDTQYF
>TRBV6-6|.|TRBJ1-5|.
TGTGCCAGCAACGACCTTGGGGGAGTCGGCAATCAGCCCCAGCATTTT
CASNDLGGVGNQPQHF
>TRBV5-6|.|TRBJ1-1|.
TGTGCCAGCAACCGAAGAGAGCTGAACACTGAAGCTTTCTTT
CASNRRELNTEAFF
>TRBV18|.|TRBJ1-1|.
TGTGCCAGCTCGCGAAGTTCAGGGGCGGGCGGTGAAGCTTTCTTT
CASSRSSGAGGEAFF
>TRBV25-1|.|TRBJ1-1|.
TGTGCCAGCAGTGGCCGAGGGCTAAACACTGAAGCTTTCTTT
CASSGRGLNTEAFF
>TRBV7-8|.|TRBJ2-5|.
TGTGCCAGCAGGAGAGGGACCCAAGAGACCCAGTACTTC
CASRRGTQETQYF
>TRBV7-2|.|TRBJ2-1|.
TGTGCCAGCAGCTTAGAGAGCGGTTCCTACAATGAGCAGTTCTTC
CASSLESGSYNEQFF
>TRBV4-3|TRBD2|TRBJ2-1|once
TGCGCCAGCAGCCAAGACCCCAGCGGGGGGGCGATTGGTGAGCAGTTCTTC
CASSQDPSGGAIGEQFF
>TRBV14|TRBD1|TRBJ1-1|.
TGTGCCAGCAGCCCCGGACAGGGCGCTGAAGCTTTCTTT
CASSPGQGAEAFF
>TRBV5-1|TRBD2|TRBJ2-1|.
TGCGCCAGCAGTTCGCCGGGACTACCTTCGGATGAGCAGTTCTTC
CASSSPGLPSDEQFF
>TRBV6-1|.|TRBJ1-4|.
TGTGCCAGCAGGCAGGGTAATAGGGCTGAAAAACTGTTTTTT
CASRQGNRAEKLFF
>TRBV18|TRBD1|TRBJ2-1|.
TGTGCCAGCTCAATCGGAAGGACAGGGTGGTTCTTC
CASSIGRTGWFF
>TRBV6-6|.|TRBJ1-6|medium-sized
TGTGCCAGCGGAGGACGGAGCTATAATTCACCCCTCCACTTT
CASGGRSYNSPLHF
>TRBV2|TRBD1|TRBJ1-1|.
TGTGCCAGCAGTGAATACAGGGGACTAGAAGCTTTCTTT
CASSEYRGLEAFF
>TRBV10-3|.|TRBJ2-1|.
TGTGCCATCAGCCCTCAGGGCAATGAGCAGTTCTTC
CAISPQGNEQFF
>TRBV10-3|.|TRBJ1-2|.
TGTGCCATCAGTCCGGACTATGGCTACACCTTC
CAISPDYGYTF
>TRBV19|.|TRBJ1-3|.
TGTGCCAGTAGTATAGGTGGGCTTGGAAACACCATATATTTT
CASSIGGLGNTIYF
>TRBV21-1|.|TRBJ1-5|.
TGTGCCAGCAGCAATCCCGGGCGCACCCGTAGCAATCAGCCCCAGCATTTT
CASSNPGRTRSNQPQHF
>TRBV9|.|TRBJ1-4|.
TGTGCCAGCAGCCCCCGGCCATCCGCAACTAATGAAAAACTGTTTTTT
CASSPRPSATNEKLFF
>TRBV5-4|.|TRBJ2-1|.
TGTGCCAGCAGCCCCGGGGGGCACAATGAGCAGTTCTTC
CASSPGGHNEQFF
>TRBV5-1|.|TRBJ2-3|few
TGCGCCAGCAGCTTGGAGGGGCTCCAAGATACGCAGTATTTT
CASSLEGLQDTQYF
>TRBV11-2|TRBD2|TRBJ2-2|.
TGTGCCAGCAGCTTTGCGACGGGGGGTCTTGCCGGGGAGCTGTTTTTT
CASSFATGGLAGELFF
>TRBV18|TRBD1|TRBJ2-2|.
TGTGCCAGCTCGCCCCCCGGGACAGGGGCCACCGGGGAGCTGTTTTTT
CASSPPGTGATGELFF
>TRBV5-5|.|TRBJ1-1|.
TGTGCCAGCAGCTTCATCGCAGGGGAAACTGAAGCTTTCTTT
CASSFIAGETEAFF
>TRBV18|.|TRBJ2-7|.
TGTGCCAGCTCACCACCCGACAGCTCCTACGAGCAGTACTTC
CASSPPDSSYEQYF
>TRBV5-1|TRBD1|TRBJ1-5|.
TGCGCCAGCAGCCCGGGGACAGGGCACCAGCCCCAGCATTTT
CASSPGTGHQPQHF
>TRBV2|.|TRBJ1-2|.
TGTGCCAGCAGTGTTAACAGCCCCTATGGCTACACCTTC
CASSVNSPYGYTF
>TRBV6-5|.|TRBJ1-6|.
TGTGCCAGCAGTTTTGGGCAGAGTAATTCACCCCTCCACTTT
CASSFGQSNSPLHF
>TRBV4-2|TRBD1|TRBJ1-2|once
TGTGCCAGCAGCCATTCATACAGGGGGCCAGCTAACTATGGCTACACCTTC
CASSHSYRGPANYGYTF
>TRBV5-4|.|TRBJ1-3|.
TGTGCCAGCAGCTTGGGCGGGGGCACTGGAAACACCATATATTTT
CASSLGGGTGNTIYF
>TRBV5-5|.|TRBJ1-1|.
TGTGCCAGCAGCTCGGGGACGGGAGGGGAAGCTTTCTTT
CASSSGTGGEAFF
>TRBV9|.|TRBJ2-2|.
TGTGCCAGCAGCAAGCCAGCGCCCTGGGGGACCGGGGAGCTGTTTTTT
CASSKPAPWGTGELFF
>TRBV7-2|TRBD2|TRBJ2-1|once
TGTGCCAGCAGCTTAGCGACCCTAGCGGGGGGGCCTTGCGAGCAGTTCTTC
CASSLATLAGGPCEQFF
>TRBV18|.|TRBJ2-5|.
TGTGCCAGCTCAATGGGAGCCCAAGAGACCCAGTACTTC
CASSMGAQETQYF
>TRBV6-5|.|TRBJ2-7|.
TGTGCCAGCAAAACACAGTACGAGCAGTACTTC
CASKTQYEQYF
>TRBV2|TRBD1|TRBJ2-7|.
TGTGCCAGCACCCGGACAGGAGCCTACGAGCAGTACTTC
CASTRTGAYEQYF
>TRBV18|TRBD2|TRBJ2-1|.
TGTGCCAGCTCAGTGCTAGCGGGCACTTGGGAGCAGTTCTTC
CASSVLAGTWEQFF
>TRBV5-6|.|TRBJ2-7|medium-sized
TGTGCCAGCAGCTCGGGGCTCCGGGACCTTTTTTTCTACGAGCAGTACTTC
CASSSGLRDLFFYEQYF
>TRBV7-2|TRBD1|TRBJ1-2|.
TGTGCCAGCAGCCTTTCGACAGGGGCAAGCTATGGCTACACCTTC
CASSLSTGASYGYTF
>TRBV2|.|TRBJ1-2|.
TGTGCCACCAAACCGGGGAGGAACTATGGCTACACCTTC
CATKPGRNYGYTF
>TRBV4-3|.|TRBJ1-4|.
TGCGCCAGCAGCCCCCGAAGACAGAGCGCAAGTGAAAAACTGTTTTTT
CASSPRRQSASEKLFF
>TRBV29-1|TRBD1|TRBJ2-3|.
TGCAGCGTTCGAGGGGGCAGTGGCACAGATACGCAGTATTTT
CSVRGGSGTDTQYF
>TRBV10-3|.|TRBJ2-5|medium-sized
TGTGCCATCAGCGGGCGGATCGGGGAGACCCAGTACTTC
CAISGRIGETQYF
>TRBV6-6|.|TRBJ1-2|.
TGTGCCAGCAGTTACTGGGAGAGGGGCGGCTACACCTTC
CASSYWERGGYTF
>TRBV4-1|TRBD2|TRBJ2-3|few
TGCGCCAGCAGCCTCCAGACTAGCGGGGGAATTACAGATACGCAGTATTTT
CASSLQTSGGITDTQYF
>TRBV18|TRBD1|TRBJ1-2|.
TGTGCCAGCTCAGTCCGAGACAGGGGGCGAGACTACACCTTC
CASSVRDRGRDYTF
>TRBV4-2|.|TRBJ2-7|few
TGTGCCAGCAGCCAAAGGGACTGGCTTGAGCAGTACTTC
CASSQRDWLEQYF
>TRBV7-2|.|TRBJ1-1|few
TGTGCCAGCAGCTTACAGGAGAACACTGAAGCTTTCTTT
CASSLQENTEAFF